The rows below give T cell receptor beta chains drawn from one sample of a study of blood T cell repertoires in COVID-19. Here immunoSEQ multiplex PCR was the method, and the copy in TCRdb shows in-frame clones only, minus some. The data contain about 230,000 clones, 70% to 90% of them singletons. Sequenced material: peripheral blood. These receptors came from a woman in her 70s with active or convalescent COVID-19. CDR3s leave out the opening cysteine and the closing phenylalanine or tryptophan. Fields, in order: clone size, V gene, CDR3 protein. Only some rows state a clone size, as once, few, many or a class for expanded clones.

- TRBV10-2 ASRRWNTEAF
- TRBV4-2 ASSQGGLAGGETQY
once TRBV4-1 ASSLSRTGGNGYT
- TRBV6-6 ASSPGQVGNTIY
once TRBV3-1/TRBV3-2 ASSQSWRGVGSSYEQY
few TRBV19 ASSLIVLADTQY
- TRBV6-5 ASSYMAATEAF
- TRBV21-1 ASPIGDRYGYT
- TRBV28 ASRRSGVASGSMSIHNEQF
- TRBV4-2 ASSHVRKGGGRSYNEQF
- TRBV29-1 SVEVPPPGLPDSLSYEQY
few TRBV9 ASSSLAGVTGELF
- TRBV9 ASSDLDSSSGYT
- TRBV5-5 ASSFFPGETQY
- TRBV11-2 ASSARTGTYNEQF
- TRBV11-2 ASSLDWLGEVEQY
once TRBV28 ASSEGDYGYT
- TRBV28 ASSFPSGVFTEAF
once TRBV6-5 ASSYSTTLEAF
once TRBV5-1 ASSQLVAGGSYNEQF
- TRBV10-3 AISVGGDRAEPGEKLF
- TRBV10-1 ATESRLGRGDNEQF
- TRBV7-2 ASSPIDRRRTGELF
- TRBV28 ASSILQGNKDTQY
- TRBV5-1 ASSLGINRFNSPLH
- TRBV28 ASGQGKGYT
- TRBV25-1 ASRADRAEAYNEQF
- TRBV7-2 ASSLATTSLAGAGEQY
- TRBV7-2 ASSTHRGRNSPLH
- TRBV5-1 ASSLAVVAAGGNEQF
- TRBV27 ASSLRLAQSTDTQY
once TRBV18 ASSPSLREQF
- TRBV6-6 ASSRIPMTGGISYEQY
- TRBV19 SVGLDIQY
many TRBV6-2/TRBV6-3 ASSYFRVPTAQH
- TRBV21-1 ASSKAGDRGKETQY
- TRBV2 ASRVTSYTEAF
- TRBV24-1 ATSDLRGSYT
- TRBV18 ASSPGRGHGYT
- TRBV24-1 ATHPRDSLGAQY
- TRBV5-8 ASSSRQGRSAEAF
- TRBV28 ASTDRQGGGRAF
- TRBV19 ATADRTRTRPLH
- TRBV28 ASSRGTGLNQPQH
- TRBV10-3 AIQGAKGSTDTQY
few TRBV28 ASSLAGATAEQY
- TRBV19 ASNSAAPRINEKLF
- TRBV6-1 ASSELRERSGYT
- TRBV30 AWSSASGGGSPLH
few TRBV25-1 ATRDSKRAEAF
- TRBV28 ASSLVVRETQY
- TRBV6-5 ASSSPQGHGTEAF
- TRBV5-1 ASSLGQTSNEQY
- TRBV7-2 ASSSQGAQPQH
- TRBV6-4 ASSDQDRGGGYT
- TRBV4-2 ASSQGGVGASYEQY
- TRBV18 ASSRQDKDGEQF
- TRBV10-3 ATLQAGADTEAF
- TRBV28 ASSPGGAGSDYGYT
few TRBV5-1 ASSSGQGEADTQY